These 11 T cell receptor beta chains originate from one sample sequenced in a study of control samples from healthy donors and cancer patients. The table came from immunoSEQ multiplex PCR; TCRdb's copy has only in-frame clones and leaves some out. This sample yields approximately 100,000 clones, of which roughly 92% are seen a single time; around 3% belongs to the top ten. The sequenced material came from blood. These TCRs come from a human donor in good health. The donor label of this sample is uncertain.

The chain is built from TRBV2 and TRBJ2-3; TRBD1 matches at 8 bases. Germline loops: CDR1 SNHLY, CDR2 FYNNEI. There are 16 residues in the CDR3. Unmatched junction bases numbered 4, after V lost 1 base and J lost 1 base. The CDR3 spells CASSEVRGHGTDTQYF. The CDR3 nucleotides read TGTGCCAGCAGTGAAGTCAGGGGGCATGGCACAGATACGCAGTATTTT.

This clone was seen a handful of times. The chain has TRBV19 and TRBJ1-2; perhaps TRBD1 as D (5 bases). The ends were cut back, 4 bases at V and 8 bases at J, with 11 bases in the middle. The CDR3 is 12 amino acids. Germline V gives CDR1 LNHDA, CDR2 SQIVND (reference sequence). The CDR3 sequence: CASSTGRRGYTF. As DNA, the CDR3 is TGTGCCAGTAGTACGGGACGTCGGGGCTACACCTTC.

A single count supports this clone. The V and J genes are TRBV2 and TRBJ2-7; perhaps TRBD1 as D (5 bases). This CDR3 has 15 residues. The germline V gene has CDR1 SNHLY and CDR2 FYNNEI. The ends were cut back, 6 bases at V and 7 bases at J, with 22 bases in the middle. The CDR3 DNA sequence: TGTGCCAGCAGCTCAGTGTTCTTAGGGGAATCGGAGCAGTACGTC. This gives the protein CASSSVFLGESEQYV.

This chain uses TRBV6-6 with TRBJ1-4, with D hard to call. Per the germline V gene, CDR1 is MNHNY and CDR2 is SVGAGI (reference sequence). V was trimmed by 0 bases and J by 3 bases, leaving 11 bases between them. The CDR3 totals 16 residues. CDR3 sequence: CASSYSPVAANEKLFF. CDR3 bases: TGTGCCAGCAGTTACTCCCCTGTGGCGGCTAATGAAAAACTGTTTTTT.

The chain has TRBV12-5 and TRBJ2-2; possibly TRBD1 for D (5 bases). This CDR3 region has 16 residues. CDR1 and CDR2 from the germline V gene are LGHNT and FRNRAP. V was clipped by 4 bases and J by 1 base, with 13 bases between them. This chain's CDR3 is CASGWTRDMNTGELFF. The CDR3 coding sequence is TGTGCTAGTGGTTGGACACGAGACATGAACACCGGGGAGCTGTTTTTT.

CDR3 sequence: CASSPRLTQETQYF. For the CDR3, the DNA is TGTGCCAGTAGTCCCCGACTTACCCAAGAGACCCAGTACTTC. This chain links TRBV19 with TRBJ2-5; no clear D gene. Deletions cut 5 bases from V and 1 base from J, with 11 bases between. This CDR3 is built from 14 residues. Germline V gene lookup returns CDR1 LNHDA and CDR2 SQIVND (reference sequence).

This chain links TRBV5-5 with TRBJ2-3; D uncertain. Trimming took off 2 bases at V and 5 bases at J, with 6 bases between the two ends. The germline gives CDR1 SGHKS, CDR2 YYEKEE (reference sequence). There are 12 residues in the CDR3. The chain's CDR3 is CASSLGGDTQYF. In DNA, the CDR3 is TGTGCCAGCAGCTTAGGTGGAGATACGCAGTATTTT.

The chain joins TRBV24-1 to TRBJ1-5; no reliable D call. Trimming removed 7 bases from V and 1 base from J, with 13 bases in between. Germline CDR1 is KGHDR and CDR2 is SFDVKD. There are 15 residues in the CDR3. The CDR3 DNA reads TGTGCCACCAGCGATCGTCGGGAAAGCAATCAGCCCCAGCATTTT. It specifies CATSDRRESNQPQHF.

The chain employs TRBV5-6 and TRBJ2-7; 12 bases match TRBD2. Per the germline V gene, CDR1 is SGHDT and CDR2 is YYEEEE. The CDR3 consists of 18 residues. V lost 4 bases to trimming and J lost 2 bases; unmatched junction nucleotides: 13. CDR3 nucleotide sequence: TGTGCCAGCAGCCCTGGACTAGCGGGGTTTCAGGCCACCTACGAGCAGTACTTC. It is translated as CASSPGLAGFQATYEQYF.

This clone was recorded only once. CDR3 in DNA: TGTGCTAGTGGTTTGGGGGTAGGGTCAAGGGAAAAACTGTTTTTT. This encodes CASGLGVGSREKLFF. This chain connects TRBV12-5 to TRBJ1-4; D gene unclear. Trimming left V 1 base short and J 8 bases short, with 14 bases between. The CDR3 spans 15 residues. The germline CDR1 and CDR2 sequences are LGHNT and FRNRAP.

This rearrangement joins TRBV11-2 to TRBJ2-7; 7 bases are a match to TRBD1. Germline CDR1 and CDR2: SGHAT and FQNNGV. CDR3 length: 13 amino acids. With V trimmed by 4 bases and J by 5 bases, 5 bases remained unmatched. CDR3 sequence reads: CASSSRDSNEQYF. As DNA, the CDR3 is TGTGCCAGCAGCTCCCGGGACAGCAACGAGCAGTACTTC.